This T cell receptor (beta chain) was recorded in a study of graft-versus-host responses after intestinal transplantation. Sequenced by immunoSEQ multiplex PCR; TCRdb stores in-frame clones only, minus some. The repertoire has roughly 99,000 clones, about nine tenths of them found once; the top ten carry around 0.7%. Details on this clone: What it binds is not known.

V was cut by 4 bases and J by 2 bases, with 6 bases left in between. The CDR3 length is 13 residues. The germline gives CDR1 SGHTA, CDR2 FQGTGA. This chain uses TRBV7-3 with TRBJ1-3; D unclear. The clonotype was recovered from a human donor who was the organ donor for an intestinal transplant. The specimen was unstimulated CD4+ T cells sorted from spleen or lymph node cells, collected before transplant. The DNA of the CDR3 is TGTGCCAGCAGCTCGGACGCTGGAAACACCATATATTTT. This encodes CASSSDAGNTIYF.